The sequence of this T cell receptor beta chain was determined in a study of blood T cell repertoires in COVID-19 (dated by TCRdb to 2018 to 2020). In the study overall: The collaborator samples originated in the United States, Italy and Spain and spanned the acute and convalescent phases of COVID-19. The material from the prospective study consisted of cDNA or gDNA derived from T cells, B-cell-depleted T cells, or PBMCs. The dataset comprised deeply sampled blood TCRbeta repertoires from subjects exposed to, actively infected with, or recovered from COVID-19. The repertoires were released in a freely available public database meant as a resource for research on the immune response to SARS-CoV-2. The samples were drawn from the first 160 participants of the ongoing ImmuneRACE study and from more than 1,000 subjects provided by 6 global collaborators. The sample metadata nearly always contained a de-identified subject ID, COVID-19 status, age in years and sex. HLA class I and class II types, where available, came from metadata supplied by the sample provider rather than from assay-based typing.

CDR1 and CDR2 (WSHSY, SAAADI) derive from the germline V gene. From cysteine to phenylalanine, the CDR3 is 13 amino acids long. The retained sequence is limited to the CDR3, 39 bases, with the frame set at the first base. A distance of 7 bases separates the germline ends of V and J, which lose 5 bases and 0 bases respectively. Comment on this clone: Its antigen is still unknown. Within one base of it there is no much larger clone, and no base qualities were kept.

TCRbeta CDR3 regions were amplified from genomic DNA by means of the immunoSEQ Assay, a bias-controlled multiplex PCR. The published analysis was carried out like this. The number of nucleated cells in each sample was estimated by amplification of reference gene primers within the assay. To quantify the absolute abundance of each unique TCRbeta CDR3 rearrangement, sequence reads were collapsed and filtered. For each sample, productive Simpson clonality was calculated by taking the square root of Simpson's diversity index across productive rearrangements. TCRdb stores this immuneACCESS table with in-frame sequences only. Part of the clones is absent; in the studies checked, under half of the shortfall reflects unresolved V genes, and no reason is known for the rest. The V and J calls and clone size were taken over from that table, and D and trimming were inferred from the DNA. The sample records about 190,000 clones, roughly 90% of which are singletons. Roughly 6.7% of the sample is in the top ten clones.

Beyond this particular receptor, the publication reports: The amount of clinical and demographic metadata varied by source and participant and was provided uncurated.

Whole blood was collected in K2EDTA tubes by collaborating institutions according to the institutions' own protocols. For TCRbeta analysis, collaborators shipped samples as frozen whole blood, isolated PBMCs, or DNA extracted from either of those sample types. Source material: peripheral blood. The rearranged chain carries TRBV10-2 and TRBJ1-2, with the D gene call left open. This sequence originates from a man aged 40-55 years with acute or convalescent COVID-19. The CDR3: CASSSLSNYGYTF. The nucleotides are TGCGCCAGCAGTTCCCTCTCTAACTATGGCTACACCTTC.